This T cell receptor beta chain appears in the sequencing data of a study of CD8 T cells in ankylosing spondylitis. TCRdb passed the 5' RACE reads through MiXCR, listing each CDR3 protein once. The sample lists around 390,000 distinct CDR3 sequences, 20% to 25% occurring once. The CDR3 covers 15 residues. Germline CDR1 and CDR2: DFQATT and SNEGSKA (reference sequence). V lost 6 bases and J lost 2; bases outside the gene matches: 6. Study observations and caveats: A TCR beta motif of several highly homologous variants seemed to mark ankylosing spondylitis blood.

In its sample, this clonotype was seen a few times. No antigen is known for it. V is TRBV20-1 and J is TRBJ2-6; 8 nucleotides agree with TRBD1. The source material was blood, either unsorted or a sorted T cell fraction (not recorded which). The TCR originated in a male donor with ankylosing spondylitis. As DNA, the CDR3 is TGCAGTGCGCCCCGACAGGGGACTGGGGCCAACGTCCTGACTTTC. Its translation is CSAPRQGTGANVLTF.